This entry features one T cell receptor (beta chain) sequence. Its antigen remains unidentified. The data are from a study of blood T cells in healthy people across ages. Study summary: Per two T cells, about one barcoded beta molecule was captured through template switching. Study outcomes and limitations: Reliance upon unsorted PBMCs precluded definitive naive versus antigen-experienced comparison. The diversity estimates, figures obtained from one million T cells, were considered underestimates. Both higher diversity and more naive CD4+ cells marked long-lived donors when set against aged donors.

Germline CDR1 and CDR2: DFQATT and SNEGSKA (reference sequence). Trimming at V came to 3 bases and at J to 1 base, leaving 12 bases not matched to a gene. The CDR3 loop spans 19 amino acids. A sample-barcoded 5' primer and a J-beta primer mix were used in a second PCR of roughly 7 to 11 cycles. TCRdb analysed the 5' RACE reads with MiXCR anew, one entry per CDR3 protein. This sample has approximately 730,000 distinct CDR3 sequences, with 53% found just once. Sequencing was performed on blood. The source of this sequence is an elderly man in good health. The chain links TRBV20-1 to TRBJ2-1, with 13 positions matching TRBD2. The CDR3 reads CSASPGLSLAGGSYNEQFF. For the CDR3, the DNA is TGCAGTGCTAGCCCCGGACTATCACTAGCGGGAGGGTCCTACAATGAGCAGTTCTTC.